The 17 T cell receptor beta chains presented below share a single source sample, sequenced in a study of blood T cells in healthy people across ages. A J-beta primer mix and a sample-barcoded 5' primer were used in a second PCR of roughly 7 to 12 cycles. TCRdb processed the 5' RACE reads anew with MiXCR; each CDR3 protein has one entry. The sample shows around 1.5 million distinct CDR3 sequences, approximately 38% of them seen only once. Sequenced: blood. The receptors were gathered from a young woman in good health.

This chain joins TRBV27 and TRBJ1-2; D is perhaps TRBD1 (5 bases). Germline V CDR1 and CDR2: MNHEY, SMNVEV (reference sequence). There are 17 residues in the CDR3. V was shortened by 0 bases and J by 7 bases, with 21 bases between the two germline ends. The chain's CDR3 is CASSLSLGWIDRSGYTF. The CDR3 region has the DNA TGTGCCAGCAGTTTATCGTTGGGTTGGATAGACAGAAGTGGCTACACCTTC.

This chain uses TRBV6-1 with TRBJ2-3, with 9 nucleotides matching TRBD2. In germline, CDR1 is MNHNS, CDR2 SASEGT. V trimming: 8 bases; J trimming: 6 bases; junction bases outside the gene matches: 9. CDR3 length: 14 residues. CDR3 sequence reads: CASSDIGLADTQYF. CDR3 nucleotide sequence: TGTGCCAGCTCCGATATCGGACTAGCGGATACGCAGTATTTT.

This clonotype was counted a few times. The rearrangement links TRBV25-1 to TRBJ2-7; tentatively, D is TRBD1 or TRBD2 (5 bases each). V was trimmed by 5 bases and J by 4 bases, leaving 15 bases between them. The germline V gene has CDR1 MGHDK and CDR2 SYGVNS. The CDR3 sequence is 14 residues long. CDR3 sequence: CASSPRDGRYEQYF. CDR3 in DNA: TGTGCCAGCAGTCCCCGGGACGGGCGGTACGAGCAGTACTTC.

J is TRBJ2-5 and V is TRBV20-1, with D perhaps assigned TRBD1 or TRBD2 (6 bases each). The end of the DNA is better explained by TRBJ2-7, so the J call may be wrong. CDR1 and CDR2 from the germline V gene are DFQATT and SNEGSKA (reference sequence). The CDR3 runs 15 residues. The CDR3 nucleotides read TGCAGTGCCATCTCCCCCCGGGGGCGCGACCTCGAGCAGTACTTC. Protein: CSAISPRGRDLEQYF.

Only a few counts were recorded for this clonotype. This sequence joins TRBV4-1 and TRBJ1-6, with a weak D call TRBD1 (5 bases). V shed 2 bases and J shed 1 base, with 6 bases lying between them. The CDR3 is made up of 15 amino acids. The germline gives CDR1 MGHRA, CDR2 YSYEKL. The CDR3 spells CASSQRGSYNSPLHF. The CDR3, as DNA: TGCGCCAGCAGCCAAAGGGGATCCTATAATTCACCCCTCCACTTT.

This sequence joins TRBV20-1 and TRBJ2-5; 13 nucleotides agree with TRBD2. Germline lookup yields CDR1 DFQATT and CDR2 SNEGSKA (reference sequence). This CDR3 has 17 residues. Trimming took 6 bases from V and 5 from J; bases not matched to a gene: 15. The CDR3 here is CSAHGTSGNQMRETQYF. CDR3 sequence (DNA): TGCAGTGCCCACGGGACTAGCGGGAACCAGATGAGGGAGACCCAGTACTTC.

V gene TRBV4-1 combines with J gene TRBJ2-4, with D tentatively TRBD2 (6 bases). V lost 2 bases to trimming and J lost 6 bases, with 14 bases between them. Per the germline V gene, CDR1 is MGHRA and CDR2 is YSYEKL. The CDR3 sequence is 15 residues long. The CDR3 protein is CASSQRGAGPNIQYF. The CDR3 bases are TGCGCCAGCAGCCAACGAGGGGCGGGACCAAACATTCAGTACTTC.

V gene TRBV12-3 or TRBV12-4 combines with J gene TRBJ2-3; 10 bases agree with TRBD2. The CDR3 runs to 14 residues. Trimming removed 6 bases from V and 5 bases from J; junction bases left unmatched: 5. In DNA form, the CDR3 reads TGTGCCAGCAGCAGCGGGGGGGCAGGAGATACGCAGTATTTT. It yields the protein CASSSGGAGDTQYF.

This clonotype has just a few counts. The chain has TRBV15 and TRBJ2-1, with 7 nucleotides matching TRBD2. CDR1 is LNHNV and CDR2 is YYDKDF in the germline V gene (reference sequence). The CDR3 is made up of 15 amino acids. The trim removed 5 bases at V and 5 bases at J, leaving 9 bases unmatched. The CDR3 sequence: CATSGKLAFHNEQFF. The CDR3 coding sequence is TGTGCCACCAGCGGCAAACTAGCGTTCCACAATGAGCAGTTCTTC.

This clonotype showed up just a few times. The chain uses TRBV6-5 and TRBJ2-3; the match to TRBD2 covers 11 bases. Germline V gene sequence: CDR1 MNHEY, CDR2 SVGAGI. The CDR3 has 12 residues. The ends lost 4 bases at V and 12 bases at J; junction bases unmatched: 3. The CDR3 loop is CASSWTSGPQYF. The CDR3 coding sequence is TGTGCCAGCAGTTGGACTAGCGGGCCTCAGTATTTT.

The CDR3 sequence is CSVAGQGGEQYF. CDR3 DNA sequence: TGCAGCGTTGCGGGGCAGGGTGGCGAGCAGTACTTC. This chain joins TRBV29-1 and TRBJ2-7, with D possibly called TRBD1 or TRBD2 (5 bases each). The CDR3 totals 12 residues. CDR1 is SQVTM and CDR2 is ANQGSEA in the germline V gene. Between the trimmed V and J ends, which lost 4 bases and 6 bases, there was a span of 13 bases.

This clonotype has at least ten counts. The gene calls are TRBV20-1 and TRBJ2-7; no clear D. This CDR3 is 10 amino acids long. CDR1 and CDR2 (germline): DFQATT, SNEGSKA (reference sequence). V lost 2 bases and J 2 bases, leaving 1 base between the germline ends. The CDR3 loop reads CSARTYEQYF. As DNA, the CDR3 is TGCAGTGCTAGAACCTACGAGCAGTACTTC.

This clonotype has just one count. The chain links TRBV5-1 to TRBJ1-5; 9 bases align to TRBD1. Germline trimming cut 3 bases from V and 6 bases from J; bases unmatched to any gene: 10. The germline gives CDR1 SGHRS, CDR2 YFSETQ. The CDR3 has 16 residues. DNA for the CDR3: TGCGCCAGCAGCTCCGGGGCAACAGGGGGCAGTCAGCCCCAGCATTTT. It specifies CASSSGATGGSQPQHF.

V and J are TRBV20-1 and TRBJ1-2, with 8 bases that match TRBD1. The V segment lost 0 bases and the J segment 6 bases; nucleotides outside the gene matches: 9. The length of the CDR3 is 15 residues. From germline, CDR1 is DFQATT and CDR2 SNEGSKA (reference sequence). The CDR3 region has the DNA TGCAGTGCTAGAGATCCCGGACAGGGAGGAAATGGCTACACCTTC. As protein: CSARDPGQGGNGYTF.

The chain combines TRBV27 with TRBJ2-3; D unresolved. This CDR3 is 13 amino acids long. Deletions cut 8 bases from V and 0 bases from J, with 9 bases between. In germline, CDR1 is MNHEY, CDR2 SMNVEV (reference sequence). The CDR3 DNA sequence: TGTGCCAGCGGGGATGCTAGCACAGATACGCAGTATTTT. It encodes CASGDASTDTQYF.

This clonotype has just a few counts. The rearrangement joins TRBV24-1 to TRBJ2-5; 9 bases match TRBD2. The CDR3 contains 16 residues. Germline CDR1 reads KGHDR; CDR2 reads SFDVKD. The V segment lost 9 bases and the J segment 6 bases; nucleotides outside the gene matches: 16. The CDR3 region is CATPALEAGGLQTQYF. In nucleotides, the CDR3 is TGTGCCACCCCTGCCTTGGAAGCGGGAGGATTACAGACCCAGTACTTC.

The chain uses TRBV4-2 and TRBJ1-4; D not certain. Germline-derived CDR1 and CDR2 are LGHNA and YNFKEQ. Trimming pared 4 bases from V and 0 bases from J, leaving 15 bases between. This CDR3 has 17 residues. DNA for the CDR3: TGTGCCAGCAGCCTCGTTGATGTTAGCCCAACTAATGAAAAACTGTTTTTT. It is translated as CASSLVDVSPTNEKLFF.